The 14 T cell receptor beta chains given below trace back to one sample, sequenced in a study of beta chain features in type 1 diabetes. The isolated RNA, all of it, was reverse transcribed, so expressed TCRB transcripts were what got sequenced. Data came from immunoSEQ multiplex PCR; TCRdb stores just in-frame clones and leaves some out. The sample has about 470,000 clones; approximately 30% are singletons. Material: naive CD4+ T cells from blood. The source is a man between 18 and 35 years old in good health.

The V and J genes are TRBV4-3 and TRBJ2-7, with a tentative D call TRBD1 (6 bases). The CDR3 is made up of 13 amino acids. Per germline, CDR1 LGHNA and CDR2 YSLEER. Trimming cost V 4 bases and J 4 bases, with 11 bases left between them. CDR3 protein: CASSRGTGYEQYF. CDR3 coding DNA: TGCGCCAGCAGCCGGGGCACAGGGTACGAGCAGTACTTC.

A few counts support this clone. The gene calls are TRBV7-2 and TRBJ2-1, with D perhaps TRBD1 or TRBD2 (6 bases each). Between the trimmed V and J ends, which lost 4 bases and 7 bases, there was a span of 17 bases. Looked up from germline, CDR1 is SGHTA and CDR2 is FQGNSA. This CDR3 has 15 amino acids. The DNA of the CDR3 is TGTGCCAGCAGCTATAAAGGGGGGATGAGGAATGAGCAGTTCTTC. The encoded protein is CASSYKGGMRNEQFF. Using reference TRBV7-2 and TRBJ2-1 for the parts outside the CDR3, the full variable domain is GAGVSQSPSNKVTEKGKDVELRCDPISGHTALYWYRQSLGQGLEFLIYFQGNSAPDKSGLPSDRFSAERTGGSVSTLTIQRTQQEDSAVYLCASSYKGGMRNEQFFGPGTRLTVL.

This chain connects TRBV30 to TRBJ2-5; the D is unclear. This CDR3 has 11 residues. Germline CDR1 and CDR2: GTSNPN and SVGIG (reference sequence). V lost 2 bases to trimming and J lost 4 bases, with 5 bases between them. The CDR3 DNA is TGTGCCTGGAGTATTCGAGAGACCCAGTACTTC. This gives the protein CAWSIRETQYF.

The chain recombines TRBV5-6 with TRBJ1-4; the D gene is possibly TRBD1 (5 bases). V lost 4 bases to trimming and J lost 10 bases, with 17 bases between them. Germline V gene lookup returns CDR1 SGHDT and CDR2 YYEEEE. The CDR3 runs 14 residues. CDR3 bases: TGTGCCAGCAGCGATGGCCATAAGGGGATAAAACTGTTTTTT. Residues: CASSDGHKGIKLFF.

In regard to this clone: In the same sample, other DNA sequences code for this CDR3. This sequence joins TRBV7-9 and TRBJ2-1; D not certain. The CDR3 sequence is 11 residues long. The germline gives CDR1 SEHNR, CDR2 FQNEAQ (reference sequence). Trimming shortened V by 2 bases and J by 8 bases, and 4 bases separated the two germline ends. The CDR3 sequence is CASSLSDEQFF. CDR3 sequence (DNA): TGTGCCAGCAGCTTAAGTGATGAGCAGTTCTTC. The variable domain in full, with the rest retrieved from reference TRBV7-9 and TRBJ2-1, is DTGVSQNPRHKITKRGQNVTFRCDPISEHNRLYWYRQTLGQGPEFLTYFQNEAQLEKSRLLSDRFSAERPKGSFSTLEIQRTEQGDSAMYLCASSLSDEQFFGPGTRLTVL.

The rearrangement links TRBV19 to TRBJ2-2; the D is unclear. Between the trimmed V and J ends, which lost 4 bases and 6 bases, there was a span of 9 bases. Germline lookup yields CDR1 LNHDA and CDR2 SQIVND (reference sequence). The CDR3 runs 13 residues. Here the CDR3 reads CASSKSVAGELFF. The CDR3 nucleotides read TGTGCCAGTAGTAAGTCGGTCGCCGGGGAGCTGTTTTTT.

The chain joins TRBV2 to TRBJ2-3; D ambiguous. Trimming left V 1 base short and J 0 bases short, with 5 bases between. The CDR3 runs 14 residues. Germline V gives CDR1 SNHLY, CDR2 FYNNEI. This chain's CDR3 is CASSEGISTDTQYF. The CDR3 DNA is TGTGCCAGCAGTGAAGGGATAAGCACAGATACGCAGTATTTT.

In its sample, this clone was seen a few times. J is TRBJ2-7 and V is TRBV29-1; tentatively, D is TRBD1 or TRBD2 (5 bases each). CDR3 size: 13 residues. The V end lost 8 bases, the J end lost 2 bases, and 16 bases lay between the germline ends. In germline, CDR1 is SQVTM, CDR2 ANQGSEA. CDR3 DNA sequence: TGCAGCATGACAGCGGACCGAACCTACGAGCAGTACTTC. It translates to CSMTADRTYEQYF.

V usage is TRBV7-3 and J usage is TRBJ2-5; 7 positions match TRBD1. Germline V gene lookup returns CDR1 SGHTA and CDR2 FQGTGA. The CDR3 runs 13 residues. V dropped 5 bases and J dropped 2; count of bases not matched to a gene: 2. The CDR3 bases are TGTGCCAGCAGCCGGGGACAGCAAGAGACCCAGTACTTC. As protein: CASSRGQQETQYF.

The V call is TRBV29-1, the J call TRBJ2-7, with D perhaps matching TRBD1 (6 bases). Germline CDR1 and CDR2: SQVTM and ANQGSEA. With 6 bases removed from V and 1 base from J, the gap between germline ends came to 10 bases. The CDR3 has 12 amino acids. CDR3 DNA sequence: TGCAGCGTCTCAGGGGTATCCTACGAGCAGTACTTC. Its translation is CSVSGVSYEQYF.

A few counts support this clone. The chain employs TRBV14 and TRBJ2-7, with D uncertain. From germline, CDR1 is SGHDN and CDR2 FVKESK. The CDR3 spans 15 residues. V gave up 4 bases and J gave up 1 base, with 14 bases separating them. DNA for the CDR3: TGTGCCAGCAGCCCCTTTAGGGATCGGTCCTACGAGCAGTACTTC. Residues: CASSPFRDRSYEQYF. The variable domain in full, with the rest retrieved from reference TRBV14 and TRBJ2-7, is EAGVTQFPSHSVIEKGQTVTLRCDPISGHDNLYWYRRVMGKEIKFLLHFVKESKQDESGMPNNRFLAERTGGTYSTLKVQPAELEDSGVYFCASSPFRDRSYEQYFGPGTRLTVT.

Note on this clone: Sequence at one end of the junction differs from germline and may be a read error. J is TRBJ2-5 and V is TRBV5-1; 12 positions match TRBD2. In germline, CDR1 is SGHRS, CDR2 YFSETQ. This CDR3 is 16 amino acids long. The CDR3 sequence is CASSSASGRALETQYF. The CDR3 DNA reads as TGCGCAAGCAGTTCGGCTAGCGGGAGGGCCTTGGAGACCCAGTACTTC.

The V gene is TRBV7-9, the J gene TRBJ2-3; D assignment may be TRBD1 or TRBD2 (5 bases each). The ends were cut back, 2 bases at V and 12 bases at J, with 21 bases in the middle. This CDR3 comprises 15 residues. The germline V gene encodes CDR1 SEHNR and CDR2 FQNEAQ (reference sequence). The CDR3 loop reads CASSLRGRTAGRQYF. The CDR3 DNA follows: TGTGCCAGCAGCTTACGAGGCAGGACCGCAGGGAGACAGTATTTT.

This clone has more than one count but fewer than ten. The chain has TRBV2 and TRBJ2-7, with a tentative D call TRBD2 (6 bases). CDR1 and CDR2 (germline): SNHLY, FYNNEI. The CDR3 totals 15 residues. The V and J ends lost 7 bases and 3 bases respectively, with 19 bases between them. DNA for the CDR3: TGTGCCAGCACACGGGGAATGCGGGGCTACTACGAGCAGTACTTC. Translation gives CASTRGMRGYYEQYF.